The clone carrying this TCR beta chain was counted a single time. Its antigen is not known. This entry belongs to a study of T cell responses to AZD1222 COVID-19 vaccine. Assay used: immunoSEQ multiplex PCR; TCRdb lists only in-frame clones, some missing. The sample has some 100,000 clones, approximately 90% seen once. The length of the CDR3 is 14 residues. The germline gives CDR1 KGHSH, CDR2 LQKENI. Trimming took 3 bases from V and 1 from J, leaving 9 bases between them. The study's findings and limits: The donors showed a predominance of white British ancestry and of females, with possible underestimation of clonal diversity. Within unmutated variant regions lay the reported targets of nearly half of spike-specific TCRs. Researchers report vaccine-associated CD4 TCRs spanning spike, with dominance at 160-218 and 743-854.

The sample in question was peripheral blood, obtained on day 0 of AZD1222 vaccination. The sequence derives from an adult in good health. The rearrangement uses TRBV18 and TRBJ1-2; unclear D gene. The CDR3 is CASSPRTDNYGYTF. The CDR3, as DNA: TGTGCCAGCTCACCTCGGACGGATAACTATGGCTACACCTTC.